The sequence of this T cell receptor (beta chain) was determined in a study of blood T cell repertoires in COVID-19. In the study overall: The United States, Italy and Spain supplied acute and convalescent COVID-19 samples.

In the original processing: Reference gene primer amplification gave estimated nucleated cell counts. The protocol was immunoSEQ multiplex PCR, while the TCRdb copy is restricted to in-frame clones and leaves out a portion. V, J and clone size were drawn from that table, and D and trimming were deduced from the DNA. The table records around 300,000 clones, approximately 91% of them present only once. Trimming took 9 bases from V and 0 from J; bases not matched to a gene: 10. The germline V gene encodes CDR1 LNHDA and CDR2 SQIVND (reference sequence). The CDR3 is 15 residues long. The specimen was peripheral blood. The TCR sequence derives from a man in his fifties or sixties with acute or convalescent COVID-19. The V gene is TRBV19, the J gene TRBJ1-1; 7 bases map to TRBD1. CDR3 in DNA: TGTGCCAGCCTACGCGGGCAGGGGGTGAACACTGAAGCTTTCTTT. Its translation is CASLRGQGVNTEAFF.